This T cell receptor beta chain was obtained from a study of shared clonotypes between healthy human individuals. The assay was run at deep level. Over several immunoSEQ plates, each subset's genomic DNA was distributed in even portions. Assay used: immunoSEQ multiplex PCR; TCRdb lists only in-frame clones, some missing. The sample consists of around 580,000 clones, nearly 98% of them appearing once. Naive CD8 cells, CD45RO-negative and positively selected for CCR7, excluded terminally differentiated effector memory CD45RA+ cells. Regarding the study as a whole: An effect of sequencing depth on clonotype sharing among donors was expected. Non-shared clonotypes displayed generation probabilities falling below those of clonotypes present in all four donors.

Germline V gene lookup returns CDR1 LNHNV and CDR2 YYDKDF (reference sequence). This CDR3 is 13 amino acids long. V lost 7 bases, J lost 5 bases, and 12 bases lay in between. This clone occurred once. The antigen is not known. This clonotype was sampled from a man in his thirties or forties in good health. The chain couples TRBV15 to TRBJ2-1, with a weak D call TRBD1 (6 bases). The sequencing input was naive CD8+ T cells sorted from blood. In DNA form, the CDR3 reads TGTGCCACCACGATAGACAGGAACAATGAGCAGTTCTTC. This sequence encodes CATTIDRNNEQFF.